This T cell receptor beta chain was found in a study of blood T cell repertoires in COVID-19. Study-wide background: T cells, B-cell-depleted T cells, or PBMCs supplied cDNA or gDNA.

Original processing notes: For nucleated cells, counts were estimated from reference gene primer amplification. Sequencing used immunoSEQ multiplex PCR; TCRdb keeps in-frame clones, though not all of them. V and J calls and clone size are copied from that table; D and trimming were computed from the DNA. The sample contains some 70,000 clones, around nine tenths of which appear only once. The CDR3 runs 13 residues. Germline V gives CDR1 MNHEY, CDR2 SVGAGI. The V end was cut by 1 base, the J end by 9 bases, with 12 bases between. Sequencing input: peripheral blood. The source of this sequence is a man between 70 and 80 years old with active or convalescent COVID-19. The chain employs TRBV6-5 and TRBJ2-5; D is perhaps TRBD2 (6 bases). The CDR3 DNA is TGTGCCAGCAGTTACTGGGACGGCGGGGCCCAGTACTTC. As protein: CASSYWDGGAQYF.